The rows below give T cell receptor beta chains drawn from one sample of a study of blood T cell repertoires in COVID-19. The assay was immunoSEQ multiplex PCR, and TCRdb's table has in-frame clones only and misses some. The sample has approximately 46,000 clones, more than 70% seen once; the top ten hold 4.2%. The sequenced sample consisted of peripheral blood. These receptors came from a woman in her sixties or seventies with acute or convalescent COVID-19. Each CDR3 is given without its conserved first and last residue. A D gene is named only where the DNA matches it firmly. For some rows the clone size is stated as once, few or many, or as a class when expanded; others skip it.

>NA|TRBV5-1|TRBJ1-2|NA
ASSIGQRGVDGYT
>NA|TRBV18|TRBJ1-1|NA
ASSQGLDTEAF
>few|TRBV19|TRBJ2-5|TRBD2
ASSMGGAGGQETQY
>NA|TRBV6-5|TRBJ2-2|TRBD1
ASGGTNTGELF
>NA|TRBV28|TRBJ2-7|NA
ASRPSGYEQH
>NA|TRBV28|TRBJ2-1|TRBD2
ASVGLAGVSEQF
>NA|TRBV10-3|TRBJ2-7|NA
ASQGGPLGEQY
>NA|TRBV28|TRBJ1-4|TRBD1
ASTPTGRPNEKLF
>once|TRBV28|TRBJ2-7|TRBD2
ASSSSRASGGSSYEQY
>NA|TRBV19|TRBJ2-1|TRBD2
ATASGSYNEQF
>NA|TRBV6-2/TRBV6-3|TRBJ1-5|TRBD1
ASSPRDRGLDQPQH
>NA|TRBV30|TRBJ2-5|NA
AWSRGRRETQY
>NA|TRBV7-6|TRBJ2-5|TRBD2
ASSLVPLLAEETQY
>NA|TRBV7-9|TRBJ1-4|NA
ASSLALGGGEKLF
>NA|TRBV19|TRBJ2-6|TRBD2
ASSSWTSFSGANVLT
>NA|TRBV5-1|TRBJ2-2|NA
ASRRLGAHQNTGELF